A single T cell receptor (beta chain) is shown here with its context. Antigen specificity is unknown. This sample stems from a study of T cells expressing NK-cell markers. Study-wide background: Repertoires of TCR beta were obtained from T cells sorted as CD3+CD56+NKG2C+, CD3+CD56+NKG2C- and CD3+CD56-NKG2C+. Eight donors were sequenced, seven testing HCMV-seropositive and one testing seronegative. Study results and caveats: In several donors, dominant CD3+CD56+NKG2C+ clones formed roughly 1.0-7.5% of CD8+ cells.

With UMIs, 5'RACE template switching was used to make TCR beta cDNA. TCRdb re-called the 5' RACE reads and catalogs CDR3 proteins one per entry, DNA excluded. The sample includes under 500,000 distinct CDR3 sequences. This clonotype was sampled from a woman between 18 and 75 years old in good health. Source material: blood T cells: a sorted CD56 or NKG2C T cell subset, CD4+ or CD8+ T cells, or bulk PBMC T cells (not recorded which).

CDR3 loop: CASSSGQGVGQPQHF. The chain combines TRBV6-1 with TRBJ1-5; checking the TCRdb D call of TRBD1 is not possible without DNA. Germline values: CDR1 MNHNS, CDR2 SASEGT. The CDR3 covers 15 residues.